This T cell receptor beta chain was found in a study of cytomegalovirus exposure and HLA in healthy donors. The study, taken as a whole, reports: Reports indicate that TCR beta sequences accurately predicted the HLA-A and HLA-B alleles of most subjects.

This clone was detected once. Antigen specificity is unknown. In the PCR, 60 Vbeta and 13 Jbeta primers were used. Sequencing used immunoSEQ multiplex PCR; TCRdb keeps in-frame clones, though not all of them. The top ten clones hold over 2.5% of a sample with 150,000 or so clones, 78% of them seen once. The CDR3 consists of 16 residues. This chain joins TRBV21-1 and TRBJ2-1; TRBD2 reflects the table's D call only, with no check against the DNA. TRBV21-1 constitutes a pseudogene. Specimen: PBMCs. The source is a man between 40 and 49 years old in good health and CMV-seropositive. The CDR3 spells CASSKDVSGSTNEQFF. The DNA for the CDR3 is TGTGCCAGCAGCAAAGACGTCAGCGGGAGTACCAATGAGCAGTTCTTC.